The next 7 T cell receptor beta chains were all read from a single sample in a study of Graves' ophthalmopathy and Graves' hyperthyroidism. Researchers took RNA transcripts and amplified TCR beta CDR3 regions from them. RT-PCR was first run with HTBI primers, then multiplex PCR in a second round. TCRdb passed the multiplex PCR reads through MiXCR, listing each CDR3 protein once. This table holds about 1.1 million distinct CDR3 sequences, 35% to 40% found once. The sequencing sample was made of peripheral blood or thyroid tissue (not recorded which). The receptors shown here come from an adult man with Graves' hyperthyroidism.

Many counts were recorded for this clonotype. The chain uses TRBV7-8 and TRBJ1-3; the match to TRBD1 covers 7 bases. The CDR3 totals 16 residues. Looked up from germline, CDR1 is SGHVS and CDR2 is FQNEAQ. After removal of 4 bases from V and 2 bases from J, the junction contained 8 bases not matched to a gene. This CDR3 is CASSSIDRVAGNTIYF. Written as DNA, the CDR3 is TGTGCCAGCAGCTCAATCGACAGGGTAGCTGGAAACACCATATATTTT.

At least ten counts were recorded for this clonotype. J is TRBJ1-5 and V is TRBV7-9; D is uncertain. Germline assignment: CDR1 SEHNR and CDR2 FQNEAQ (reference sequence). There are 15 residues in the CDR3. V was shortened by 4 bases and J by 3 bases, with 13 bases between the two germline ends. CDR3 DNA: TGTGCCAGCAGCTCAATAACCGGGGTCAATCAGCCCCAGCATTTT. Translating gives CASSSITGVNQPQHF.

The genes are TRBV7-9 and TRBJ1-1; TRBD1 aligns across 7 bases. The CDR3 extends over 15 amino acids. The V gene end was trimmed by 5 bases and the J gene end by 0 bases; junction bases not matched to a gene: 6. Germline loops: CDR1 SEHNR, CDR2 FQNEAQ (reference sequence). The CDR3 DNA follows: TGTGCCAGCAGCCCGGGACAGCGAATGAACACTGAAGCTTTCTTT. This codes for CASSPGQRMNTEAFF.

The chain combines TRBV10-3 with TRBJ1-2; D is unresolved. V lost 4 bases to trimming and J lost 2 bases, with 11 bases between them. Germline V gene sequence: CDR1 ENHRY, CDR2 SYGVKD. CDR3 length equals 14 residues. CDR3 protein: CAISGSWNNYGYTF. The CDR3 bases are TGTGCCATCAGTGGGTCGTGGAACAACTATGGCTACACCTTC.

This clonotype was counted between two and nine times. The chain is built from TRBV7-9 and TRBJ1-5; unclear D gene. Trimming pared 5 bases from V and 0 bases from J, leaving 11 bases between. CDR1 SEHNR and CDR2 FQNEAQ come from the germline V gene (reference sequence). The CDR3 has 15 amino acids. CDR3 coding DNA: TGTGCCAGCAGCCAAGGAATAAATAGCAATCAGCCCCAGCATTTT. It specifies CASSQGINSNQPQHF.

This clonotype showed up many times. The chain's CDR3 is CASSWGLAGTETQYF. The CDR3 coding sequence is TGTGCCAGCAGCTGGGGACTAGCGGGAACAGAGACCCAGTACTTC. The V and J genes are TRBV7-7 and TRBJ2-5; the match to TRBD2 covers 13 bases. CDR3 length: 15 amino acids. V lost 4 bases and J lost 4; bases outside the gene matches: 3. Germline V CDR1 and CDR2: SSHAT, FNYEAQ (reference sequence).

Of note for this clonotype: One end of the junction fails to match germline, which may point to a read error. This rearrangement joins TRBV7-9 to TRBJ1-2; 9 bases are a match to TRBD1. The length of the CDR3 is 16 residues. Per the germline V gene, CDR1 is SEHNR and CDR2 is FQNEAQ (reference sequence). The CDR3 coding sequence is TGTGCCAGCAGCTTATCACAGGGACAGGGTAACGATGGCTACACCTTC. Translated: CASSLSQGQGNDGYTF.